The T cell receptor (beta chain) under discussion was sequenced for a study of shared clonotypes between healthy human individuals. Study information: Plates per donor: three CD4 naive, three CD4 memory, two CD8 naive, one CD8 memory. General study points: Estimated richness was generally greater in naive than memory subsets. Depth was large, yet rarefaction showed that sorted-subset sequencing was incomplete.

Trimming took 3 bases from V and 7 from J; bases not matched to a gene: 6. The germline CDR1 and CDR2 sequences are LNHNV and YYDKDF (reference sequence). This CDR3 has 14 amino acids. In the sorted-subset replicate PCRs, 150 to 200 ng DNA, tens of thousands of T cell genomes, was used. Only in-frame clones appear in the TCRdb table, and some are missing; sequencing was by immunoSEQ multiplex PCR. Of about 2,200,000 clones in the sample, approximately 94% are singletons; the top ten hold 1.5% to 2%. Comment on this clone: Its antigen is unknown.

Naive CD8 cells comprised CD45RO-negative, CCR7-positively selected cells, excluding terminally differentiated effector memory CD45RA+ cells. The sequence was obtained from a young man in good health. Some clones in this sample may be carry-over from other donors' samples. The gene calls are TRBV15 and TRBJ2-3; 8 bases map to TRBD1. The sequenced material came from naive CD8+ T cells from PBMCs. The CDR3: CATSSYRGAYTQYF. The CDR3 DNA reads TGTGCCACCAGCAGCTACAGGGGGGCGTATACGCAGTATTTT.